The T cell receptor (beta chain) under discussion was sequenced for a study of blood T cells in healthy people across ages. The V segment lost 1 base and the J segment 4 bases; nucleotides outside the gene matches: 7. CDR3 length: 16 amino acids. Germline V CDR1 and CDR2: GTSNPN, SVGIG (reference sequence). This clonotype came up a few times. The antigen is not known. Whole-study findings and limits: CMV status of donors was unknown, possibly confounding expanded clonotype changes. Correlation between TCR beta diversity and naive T cell percentage was strong.

Combining a sample-barcoded 5' primer with a J-beta primer mix, a second PCR ran for about 7 to 11 cycles. Every individual sample yielded 2.5 million or more paired-end reads (each containing CDR3). TCRdb reprocessed the 5' RACE reads with MiXCR, giving one entry per CDR3 protein. The top ten hold approximately 10% of the sample, which has 1.5 million to 2 million distinct CDR3 sequences, around 35% seen once. With each sample, at least 5 micrograms of total RNA were extracted. The TCR sequence derives from a woman aged 25 to 45 in good health. The chain is built from TRBV30 and TRBJ2-5; 12 bases map to TRBD2. Sample: blood. The CDR3 spells CAWSAPLAGGLETQYF. In nucleotides, the CDR3 is TGTGCCTGGAGTGCCCCACTAGCGGGGGGCCTAGAGACCCAGTACTTC.